This TCR beta chain was identified during a study of CD8+ T cells in alopecia areata (dated by TCRdb to the late 2010s). With respect to the entire study: The study used high-throughput TCRbeta sequencing to examine T cell clonal expansion in alopecia areata, in both the C3H/HeJ mouse model and human patients. On the human side, TCRbeta sequencing was run on scalp tissue and on sorted CD4+ and CD8+ peripheral blood T cells from healthy controls and from alopecia areata patients with either patchy or totalis/universalis disease. Scalp clonality was compared across normal scalp (n=4), patchy alopecia areata scalp (n=8), and alopecia totalis/universalis scalp (n=8). RNA was obtained with the PAXgene miRNA kit for fixed scalp, the miRNeasy kit for PBMCs, and the RNeasy kit for mouse skin. Amplification of TCRbeta CDR3 regions was done by immunoSEQ multiplex PCR using 35 Vbeta forward primers and 13 Jbeta reverse primers. General findings and caveats noted by the study authors: Shared TCR sequences between patients were less evident than in mice, which may be partly attributable to HLA diversity in the patient population. Scalp TCR repertoire analysis is complicated because resident alphabeta T cells in normal human skin are also sequenced, whereas mouse skin is dominated by gammadelta T cells. Higher clonality and more expanded CD8+ clones were observed in lesional scalp than in normal scalp, particularly in alopecia totalis/universalis, a finding suggestive of antigenic drive.

The CDR3 runs 16 amino acids, cysteine and phenylalanine included. The entry retains the CDR3 DNA only, 48 bases that are in frame from base 1. V is pared back by 5 bases and J by 7 bases, with 20 bases lying between the germline termini. CDR1 and CDR2 were assigned from the germline V gene (reference sequence) as MNHEY and SMNVEV. From alopecia areata patients, peripheral blood was collected along with lesional scalp punch biopsies. PBMCs were isolated by density centrifugation and stained for CD3, CD4 and CD8, and CD4+ and CD8+ T cells were sorted on a FACSAria. The untreated alopecia areata patients were recruited through a multicenter biomarker study. In roughly five patients from the biomarker study, the blood CD8+ T cells went through an additional sort into NKG2D-low and NKG2D-high fractions. Receptors were amplified or captured by the immunoSEQ multiplex PCR assay. RNA was extracted from all samples and reverse transcribed into cDNA, which served as template for TCR sequencing. First-strand cDNA was synthesized with SuperScript III using a 2:1 mix of oligo-dT and random hexamers. A synthetic immune receptor repertoire was used to gauge amplification bias, and whatever bias remained was removed computationally. As for the original processing: Raw reads were preprocessed to remove errors, and CDR3 was defined according to IMGT conventions as the region from the conserved cysteine to phenylalanine. Clonality was computed by normalizing Shannon entropy by log2 of the number of productive unique TCRs and subtracting the result from 1. Whether each scalp clone was CD4 or CD8 was inferred by checking scalp TCRbeta sequences against the CD4 and CD8 repertoires from sorted blood. Held by TCRdb, this immuneACCESS table contains in-frame sequences only and omits some clones. Under half of the omission traces to an unresolved V gene where checked; the cause of the rest is unknown. V and J calls and clone size are those listed in that table; D and trimming were worked out from the DNA. This sample is represented by around 29,000 clones; 62% of them were singletons. Together, the top ten hold roughly 18% of the sample.

Turning to this clone: Its binding antigen is unknown. No qualities accompany the bases; no much larger clone lies one base away.

This sequence originates from a human donor with alopecia areata. The rearrangement combines TRBV27 with TRBJ1-4; the D gene remains uncertain. Sequenced material: NKG2D-high CD8+ T cells sorted from blood. The sample's cell subset or site label, in plain terms: sorted CD8+ NKG2D-high blood T cells. The DNA sequence follows: TGTGCCAGCAGTGCCATACCCATGGCGCTGAGTGAAAAACTGTTTTTT. Its translation is CASSAIPMALSEKLFF. Supplemented by the reference TRBV27 and TRBJ1-4 proteins around the CDR3, the complete variable domain is EAQVTQNPRYLITVTGKKLTVTCSQNMNHEYMSWYRQDPGLGLRQIYYSMNVEVTDKGDVPEGYKVSRKEKRNFPLILESPSPNQTSLYFCASSAIPMALSEKLFFGSGTQLSVL.